This T cell receptor beta chain stems from a study of blood T cell repertoires in COVID-19. Study summary: The United States, Italy and Spain were the sources of the acute and convalescent COVID-19 samples. T cells, B-cell-depleted T cells, or PBMCs provided the cDNA or gDNA that served as material.

The CDR3 runs 14 residues. Germline V gives CDR1 MNHEY, CDR2 SMNVEV (reference sequence). V lost 1 base to trimming and J lost 7 bases, with 11 bases between them. This clone was counted a single time. In the source study's methods: Quantification of nucleated cells was approximated via reference gene primer amplification. Clones were sequenced by immunoSEQ multiplex PCR, and TCRdb holds only the in-frame ones, with some missing. V, J and clone size derive from that table, while D and trimming were established from the DNA sequence. The sample records about 260,000 clones, more than 80% being singletons.

Sequencing was performed on peripheral blood. This sequence joins TRBV27 and TRBJ1-5; D possibly corresponds to TRBD1 (5 bases). The source is a woman aged 40 to 49 with acute or convalescent COVID-19. CDR3 DNA: TGTGCCAGCAGTTTATATGAAGGGGCCCAGCCCCAGCATTTT. This sequence encodes CASSLYEGAQPQHF.